This T cell receptor (beta chain) was identified in a study of T-cell memory formation after mild COVID-19. Study context: Largely donor-specific TCR clusters were found. General observations from the study: CM and EM subsets held most contracting CD4+ clones; EMRA held CD8+ ones.

V was pared by 7 bases and J by 4 bases, with 13 bases between. This CDR3 has 13 residues. CDR1 SNHLY and CDR2 FYNNEI come from the germline V gene. TCRdb independently ran MiXCR on the 5' RACE reads; one entry per CDR3 protein. The profile covers 350,000 or so distinct CDR3 sequences, with approximately 21% appearing a single time and approximately 12% taken by the ten largest. On this clonotype: The antigen remains undetermined.

The receptor's source is an adult woman who had mild COVID-19 (a few samples of this study predate the infection). Cell type and time point are not known. The gene calls are TRBV2 and TRBJ1-1; no reliable D call. Sequencing input: PBMCs or a T cell subset sorted from them (not recorded which). CDR3 in amino acids: CASTPARTTEAFF. In nucleotides, the CDR3 is TGTGCCAGCACCCCAGCCCGGACCACTGAAGCTTTCTTT.